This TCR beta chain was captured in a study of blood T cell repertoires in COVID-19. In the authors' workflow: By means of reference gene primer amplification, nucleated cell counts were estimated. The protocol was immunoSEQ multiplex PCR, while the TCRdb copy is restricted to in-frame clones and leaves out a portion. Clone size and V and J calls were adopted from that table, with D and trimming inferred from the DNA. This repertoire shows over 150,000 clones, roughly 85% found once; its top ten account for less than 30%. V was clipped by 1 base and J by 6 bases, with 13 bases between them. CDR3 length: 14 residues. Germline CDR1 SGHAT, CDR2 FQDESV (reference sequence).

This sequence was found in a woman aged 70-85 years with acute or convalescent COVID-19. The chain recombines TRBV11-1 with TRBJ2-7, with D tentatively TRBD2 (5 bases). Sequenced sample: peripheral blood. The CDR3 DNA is TGTGCCAGCAGCTTAGGCGGGCGCCTGGGCGAGCAGTACTTC. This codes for CASSLGGRLGEQYF. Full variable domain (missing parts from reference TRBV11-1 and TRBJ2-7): EAEVAQSPRYKITEKSQAVAFWCDPISGHATLYWYRQILGQGPELLVQFQDESVVDDSQLPKDRFSAERLKGVDSTLKIQPAELGDSAMYLCASSLGGRLGEQYFGPGTRLTVT.